The clone carrying this TCR beta chain was recorded a few times. This entry comes from a study of radiotherapy plus CTLA-4 blockade in lung cancer. The repertoire was sequenced with immunoSEQ multiplex PCR; TCRdb's copy has only in-frame clones and lacks some. The sample consists of approximately 60,000 clones, 60% to 85% of them appearing once. V lost 3 bases to trimming and J lost 1 base, with 6 bases between them. The germline V gene encodes CDR1 SNHLY and CDR2 FYNNEI. The CDR3 loop spans 13 amino acids. The chain recombines TRBV2 with TRBJ1-1, with D uncertain. The clonotype was recovered from a human donor with non-small cell lung cancer who had a complete response to radiotherapy plus ipilimumab. The sample was peripheral blood, taken from a patient treated with radiotherapy plus ipilimumab. CDR3 loop: CASSDRGNTEAFF. The DNA of the CDR3 is TGTGCCAGCAGTGACCGGGGGAACACTGAAGCTTTCTTT.